These 4 T cell receptor beta chains were all obtained from the same sample, sequenced in a study of shared clonotypes between healthy human individuals. Only CD45RO-negative cells positively selected for CCR7 counted as naive CD8 cells, so terminally differentiated effector memory CD45RA+ cells were excluded. The assay was immunoSEQ multiplex PCR, and TCRdb's table has in-frame clones only and misses some. The sample lists under 2,000,000 clones; 85% to 95% were seen once. Source material: naive CD8+ T cells sorted from blood. Receptors were obtained from a man aged 18 to 29 in good health.

This rearrangement joins TRBV7-2 to TRBJ1-1; D gene unclear. Trimming stripped 5 bases from V and 3 bases from J, with 16 bases between. Germline CDR1 reads SGHTA; CDR2 reads FQGNSA. There are 15 residues in the CDR3. The CDR3 spells CASSGPDLGDTEAFF. The CDR3 DNA reads TGTGCCAGCAGCGGACCGGACCTCGGGGACACTGAAGCTTTCTTT. The full variable domain, with the rest looked up from reference TRBV7-2 and TRBJ1-1, is GAGVSQSPSNKVTEKGKDVELRCDPISGHTALYWYRQSLGQGLEFLIYFQGNSAPDKSGLPSDRFSAERTGGSVSTLTIQRTQQEDSAVYLCASSGPDLGDTEAFFGQGTRLTVV.

This chain connects TRBV27 to TRBJ2-7; a weak D match, TRBD2 (6 bases). Deletions cut 6 bases from V and 0 bases from J, with 9 bases between. This CDR3 has 13 residues. Germline assignment: CDR1 MNHEY and CDR2 SMNVEV (reference sequence). The CDR3 region is CASRLAVSYEQYF. CDR3 sequence (DNA): TGTGCCAGCAGATTAGCGGTCTCCTACGAGCAGTACTTC.

The rearrangement joins TRBV28 to TRBJ2-1; D not resolved. CDR3 length: 15 residues. V lost 5 bases, J lost 0 bases, and 11 bases lay in between. Germline V gives CDR1 MDHEN, CDR2 SYDVKM. The CDR3 sequence: CASSLDRISYNEQFF. The CDR3 DNA reads TGTGCCAGCAGTCTTGACCGGATCTCCTACAATGAGCAGTTCTTC.

The chain carries TRBV5-8 and TRBJ1-2; D not certain. The germline CDR1 and CDR2 sequences are SGHTS and YDEGEE. The CDR3 is 13 amino acids. V was trimmed by 0 bases and J by 4 bases, leaving 7 bases between them. CDR3 DNA sequence: TGTGCCAGCAGCTTGGTTCGGATCTATGGCTACACCTTC. Amino acid sequence: CASSLVRIYGYTF.